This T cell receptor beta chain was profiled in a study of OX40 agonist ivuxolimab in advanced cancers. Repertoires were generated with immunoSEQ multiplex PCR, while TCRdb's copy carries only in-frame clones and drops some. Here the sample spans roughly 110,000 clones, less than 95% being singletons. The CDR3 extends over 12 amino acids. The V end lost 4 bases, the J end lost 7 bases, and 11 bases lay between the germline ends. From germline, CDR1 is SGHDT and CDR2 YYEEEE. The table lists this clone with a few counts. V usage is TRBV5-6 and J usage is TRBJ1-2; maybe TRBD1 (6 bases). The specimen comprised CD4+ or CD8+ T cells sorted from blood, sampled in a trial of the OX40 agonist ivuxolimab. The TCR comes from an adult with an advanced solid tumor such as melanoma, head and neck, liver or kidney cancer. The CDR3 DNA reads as TGTGCCAGCAGCCCTACAGGGTTTGGCTACACCTTC. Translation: CASSPTGFGYTF. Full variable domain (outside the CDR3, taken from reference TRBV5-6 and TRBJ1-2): DAGVTQSPTHLIKTRGQQVTLRCSPKSGHDTVSWYQQALGQGPQFIFQYYEEEERQRGNFPDRFSGHQFPNYSSELNVNALLLGDSALYLCASSPTGFGYTFGSGTRLTVV.